Shown below are 4 T cell receptor beta chains from a single sample sequenced in a study of T cell changes during pregnancy in multiple sclerosis. TCRdb's copy holds only in-frame clones and misses some; the assay was immunoSEQ multiplex PCR. The repertoire includes 55,000 to 80,000 clones, about 93% of them detected once, and 2.5% to 4% sits in the top ten. This material consisted of CD8+ T cells from peripheral blood mononuclear cells, taken in the second trimester of pregnancy. The receptors originated from a female donor with multiple sclerosis, enrolled in a pregnancy study.

The chain has TRBV10-3 and TRBJ1-2; D gene unclear. CDR3 size: 15 residues. Per germline, CDR1 ENHRY and CDR2 SYGVKD. Trimming cost V 2 bases and J 2 bases, with 12 bases left between them. CDR3 loop: CAISEEGRMNYGYTF. The DNA of the CDR3 is TGTGCCATCAGTGAGGAGGGTAGGATGAACTATGGCTACACCTTC.

The V gene is TRBV19, the J gene TRBJ2-1, with D possibly being TRBD2 (6 bases). Germline lookup yields CDR1 LNHDA and CDR2 SQIVND (reference sequence). V lost 6 bases, J lost 0 bases, and 6 bases lay in between. The CDR3 contains 13 residues. CDR3 in DNA: TGTGCCAGTAGCGGGAGCTCCTACAATGAGCAGTTCTTC. As protein: CASSGSSYNEQFF.

V and J are TRBV7-6 and TRBJ2-3; the match to TRBD2 covers 11 bases. Germline V gene sequence: CDR1 SGHVS, CDR2 FNYEAQ. The CDR3 is made up of 15 amino acids. V shed 5 bases and J 2 bases; nucleotides not matched to a gene: 3. CDR3 nucleotide sequence: TGTGCCAGCAGCGGGACTAGCGGATTCACAGATACGCAGTATTTT. Its translation: CASSGTSGFTDTQYF.

This clone was counted only a few times. The gene calls are TRBV7-9 and TRBJ2-4; the D gene is possibly TRBD2 (5 bases). Germline V gene sequence: CDR1 SEHNR, CDR2 FQNEAQ (reference sequence). CDR3 size: 15 residues. The V end lost 2 bases, the J end lost 3 bases, and 11 bases lay between the germline ends. Here the CDR3 DNA reads TGTGCCAGCAGCTTATCGGAGAGCGGCAAAAACATTCAGTACTTC. Translating gives CASSLSESGKNIQYF.